The clone carrying this T cell receptor (beta chain) was detected ten times or more. The antigen is not known. In germline, CDR1 is DFQATT, CDR2 SNEGSKA (reference sequence). V shed 3 bases and J shed 4 bases, with 12 bases lying between them. The length of the CDR3 is 14 residues. The TCR library protocol attached unique molecular identifiers to the individual cDNA molecules. MiXCR was run by TCRdb on the 5' RACE reads, yielding one entry per CDR3 protein. The sample comprises some 40,000 distinct CDR3 sequences, 10% to 15% of which are singletons, and roughly a sixth rests with the top ten. The entry originates in a study of early T cells in non-severe SARS-CoV-2 infection. The wider study: Sequencing of unsorted whole blood was done on bulk RNA, leaving chains unpaired.

Broader study findings: Comparison of clonotypes with VDJdb favored anti-spike CD8 responses while missing private and CD4 specificities.

The sequence came from an adult who was a healthcare worker with PCR-confirmed SARS-CoV-2 infection or an uninfected control (not recorded which). The chain is built from TRBV20-1 and TRBJ1-4, with a weak D call TRBD1 (6 bases). What was sequenced was whole blood. CDR3 in DNA: TGCAGTGCTAGTCCCAGGGGATATAATGAAAAACTGTTTTTT. Residues: CSASPRGYNEKLFF.